A single sample is the source of the 7 T cell receptor beta chains below, sequenced in a study of technical replicates of blood from several donors. Clones were sequenced by immunoSEQ multiplex PCR, and TCRdb holds only the in-frame ones, with some missing. The table lists tens of thousands of clones, approximately 95% of them singletons. Material: T cells isolated from PBMCs. These receptors originate from a human donor in good health.

The chain joins TRBV30 to TRBJ2-2; D perhaps matches TRBD2 (6 bases). Germline CDR1 and CDR2: GTSNPN and SVGIG (reference sequence). This CDR3 contains 16 residues. The V end was cut by 1 base, the J end by 2 bases, with 14 bases between. The CDR3, as DNA: TGTGCCTGGAGTGCCCGGGGGAGGCTTAACACCGGGGAGCTGTTTTTT. Encoded protein: CAWSARGRLNTGELFF.

The genes are TRBV9 and TRBJ2-7, with D possibly matching TRBD2 (5 bases). CDR1 SGDLS and CDR2 YYNGEE come from the germline V gene. This CDR3 contains 15 residues. V was pared by 0 bases and J by 7 bases, with 17 bases between. The CDR3 reads CASSVEREWMGEQYF. The CDR3 region has the DNA TGTGCCAGCAGCGTAGAACGGGAATGGATGGGGGAGCAGTACTTC.

This clone was found a few times. The V gene is TRBV10-3, the J gene TRBJ1-1; unclear D gene. There are 12 residues in the CDR3. V was clipped by 0 bases and J by 11 bases, with 10 bases between them. Germline lookup yields CDR1 ENHRY and CDR2 SYGVKD. CDR3 amino acids: CAISESSRRAFF. As DNA, the CDR3 is TGTGCCATCAGTGAGTCTTCCCGGAGGGCTTTCTTT.

Only a few counts were recorded for this clone. V usage is TRBV4-1 and J usage is TRBJ2-7; TRBD2 matches at 11 bases. The germline CDR1 and CDR2 sequences are MGHRA and YSYEKL. This CDR3 comprises 14 residues. The V gene end was trimmed by 6 bases and the J gene end by 3 bases; junction bases not matched to a gene: 4. DNA for the CDR3: TGCGCCAGCAGTCGGGGACTAGCGGACTACGAGCAGTACTTC. Translating it yields CASSRGLADYEQYF.

The V gene is TRBV6-1, the J gene TRBJ1-5; 8 nucleotides match TRBD1. V gave up 4 bases and J gave up 1 base; unmatched junction bases: 15. CDR3 length equals 19 residues. Germline V gives CDR1 MNHNS, CDR2 SASEGT. The CDR3 here is CASSVFNTRTGKSNQPQHF. The CDR3 DNA sequence: TGTGCCAGCAGTGTTTTTAATACGAGGACAGGGAAGAGCAATCAGCCCCAGCATTTT.

The chain combines TRBV7-9 with TRBJ1-1, with D uncertain. CDR1 and CDR2 (germline): SEHNR, FQNEAQ (reference sequence). This CDR3 comprises 12 residues. Trimming stripped 2 bases from V and 6 bases from J, with 7 bases between. The CDR3 loop reads CASSLTWPEAFF. The DNA for the CDR3 is TGTGCCAGCAGCTTAACGTGGCCTGAAGCTTTCTTT.

The rearrangement uses TRBV4-3 and TRBJ2-1; TRBD1 might be the D (5 bases). There are 13 residues in the CDR3. V lost 1 base and J 6 bases, leaving 7 bases between the germline ends. The germline V gene encodes CDR1 LGHNA and CDR2 YSLEER. The CDR3 here is CASSQAGINEQFF. The CDR3 DNA reads as TGCGCCAGCAGCCAAGCAGGGATCAATGAGCAGTTCTTC.